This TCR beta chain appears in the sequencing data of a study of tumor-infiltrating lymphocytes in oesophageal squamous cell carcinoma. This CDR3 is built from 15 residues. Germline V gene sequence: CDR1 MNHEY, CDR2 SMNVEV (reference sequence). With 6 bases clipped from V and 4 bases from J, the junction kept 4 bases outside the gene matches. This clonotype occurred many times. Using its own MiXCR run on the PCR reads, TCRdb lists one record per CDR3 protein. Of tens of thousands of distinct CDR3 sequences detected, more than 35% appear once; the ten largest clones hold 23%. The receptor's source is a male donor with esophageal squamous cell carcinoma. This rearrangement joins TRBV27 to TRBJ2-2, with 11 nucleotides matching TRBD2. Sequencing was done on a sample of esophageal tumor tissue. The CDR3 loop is CASSPLAGVTGELFF. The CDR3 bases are TGTGCCAGCAGCCCACTAGCGGGAGTCACCGGGGAGCTGTTTTTT.